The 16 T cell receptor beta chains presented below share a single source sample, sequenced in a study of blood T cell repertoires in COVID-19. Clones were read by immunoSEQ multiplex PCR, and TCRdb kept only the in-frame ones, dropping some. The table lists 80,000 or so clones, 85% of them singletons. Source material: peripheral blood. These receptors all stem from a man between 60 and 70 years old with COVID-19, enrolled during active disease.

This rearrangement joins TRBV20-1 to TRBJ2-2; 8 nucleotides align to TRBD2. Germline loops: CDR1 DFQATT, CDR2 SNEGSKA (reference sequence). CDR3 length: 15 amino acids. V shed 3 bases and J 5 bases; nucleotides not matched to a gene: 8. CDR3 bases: TGCAGTGCTAGTGGGAGCGGGGGAACTACCGGGGAGCTGTTTTTT. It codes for CSASGSGGTTGELFF.

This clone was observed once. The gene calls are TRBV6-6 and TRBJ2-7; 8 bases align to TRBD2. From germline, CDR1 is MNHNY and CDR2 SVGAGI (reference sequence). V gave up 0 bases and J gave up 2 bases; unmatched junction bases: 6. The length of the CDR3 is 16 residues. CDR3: CASSYSIAGLTYEQYF. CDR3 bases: TGTGCCAGCAGTTACTCGATAGCGGGGCTTACCTACGAGCAGTACTTC.

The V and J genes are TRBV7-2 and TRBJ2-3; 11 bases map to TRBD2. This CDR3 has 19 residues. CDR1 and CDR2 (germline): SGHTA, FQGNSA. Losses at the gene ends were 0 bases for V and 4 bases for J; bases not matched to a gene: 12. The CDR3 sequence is CASSLALGASGRRSDTQYF. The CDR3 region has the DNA TGTGCCAGCAGCTTAGCATTGGGGGCTAGCGGGAGGAGGTCAGATACGCAGTATTTT.

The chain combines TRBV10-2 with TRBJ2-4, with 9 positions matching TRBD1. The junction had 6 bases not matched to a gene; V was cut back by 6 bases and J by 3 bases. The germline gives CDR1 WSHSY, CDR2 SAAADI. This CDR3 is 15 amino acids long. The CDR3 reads CASRPPGQGKNIQYF. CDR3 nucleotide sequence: TGCGCCAGCAGACCCCCGGGACAGGGCAAAAACATTCAGTACTTC.

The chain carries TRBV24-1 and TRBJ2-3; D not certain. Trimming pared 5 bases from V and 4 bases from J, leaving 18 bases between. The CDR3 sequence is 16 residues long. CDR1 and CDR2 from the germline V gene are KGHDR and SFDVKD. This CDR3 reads CATSAPEWARSDTQYF. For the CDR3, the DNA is TGTGCCACCAGTGCCCCCGAATGGGCCCGCTCAGATACGCAGTATTTT.

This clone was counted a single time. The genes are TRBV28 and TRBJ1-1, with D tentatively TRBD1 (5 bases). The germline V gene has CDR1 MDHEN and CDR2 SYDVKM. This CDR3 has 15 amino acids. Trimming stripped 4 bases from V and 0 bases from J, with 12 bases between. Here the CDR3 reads CASSSPQGMNTEAFF. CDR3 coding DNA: TGTGCCAGCAGTTCCCCGCAGGGTATGAACACTGAAGCTTTCTTT.

CDR3 sequence (DNA): TGTGCCAGCAGCCCGGACTGGTCCTGGGGCACCGGGGAGCTGTTTTTT. Amino acids: CASSPDWSWGTGELFF. V and J are TRBV14 and TRBJ2-2, with D maybe TRBD2 (5 bases). Trimming took off 4 bases at V and 4 bases at J, with 16 bases between the two ends. The germline V gene encodes CDR1 SGHDN and CDR2 FVKESK. The CDR3 sequence is 16 residues long.

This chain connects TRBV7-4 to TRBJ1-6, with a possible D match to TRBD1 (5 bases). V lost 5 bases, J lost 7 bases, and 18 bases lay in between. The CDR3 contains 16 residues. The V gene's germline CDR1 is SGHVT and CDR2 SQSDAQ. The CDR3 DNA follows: TGTGCCAGCAGCCCCCCCAGGGTATCAGGGAATTCACCCCTCCACTTT. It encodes CASSPPRVSGNSPLHF.

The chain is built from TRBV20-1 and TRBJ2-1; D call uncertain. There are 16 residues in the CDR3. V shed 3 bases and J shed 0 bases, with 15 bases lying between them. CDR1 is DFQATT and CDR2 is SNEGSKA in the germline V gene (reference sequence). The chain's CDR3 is CSASVSSTDSYNEQFF. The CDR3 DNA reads TGCAGTGCTAGTGTCTCATCTACCGACTCCTACAATGAGCAGTTCTTC.

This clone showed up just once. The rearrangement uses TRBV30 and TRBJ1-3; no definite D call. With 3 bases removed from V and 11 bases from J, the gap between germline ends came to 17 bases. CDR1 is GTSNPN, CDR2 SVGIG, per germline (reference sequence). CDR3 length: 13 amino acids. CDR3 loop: CAWRVGSDQAIYF. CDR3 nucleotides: TGTGCCTGGAGAGTTGGATCCGACCAGGCCATATATTTT. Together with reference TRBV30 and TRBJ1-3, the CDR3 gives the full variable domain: SQTIHQWPATLVQPVGSPLSLECTVEGTSNPNLYWYRQAAGRGLQLLFYSVGIGQISSEVPQNLSASRPQDRQFILSSKKLLLSDSGFYLCAWRVGSDQAIYFGEGSWLTVV.

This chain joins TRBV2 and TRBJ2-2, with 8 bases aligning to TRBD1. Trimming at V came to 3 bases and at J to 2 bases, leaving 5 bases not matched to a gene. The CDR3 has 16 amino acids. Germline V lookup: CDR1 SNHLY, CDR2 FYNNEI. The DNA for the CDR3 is TGTGCCAGCAGTGAGATGGGACAGGATAACACCGGGGAGCTGTTTTTT. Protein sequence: CASSEMGQDNTGELFF.

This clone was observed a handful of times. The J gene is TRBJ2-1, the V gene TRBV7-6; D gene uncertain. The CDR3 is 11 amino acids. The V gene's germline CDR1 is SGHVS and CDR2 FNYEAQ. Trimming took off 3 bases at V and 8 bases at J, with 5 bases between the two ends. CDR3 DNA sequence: TGTGCCAGCAGCTTCGGGTATGAGCAGTTCTTC. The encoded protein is CASSFGYEQFF.

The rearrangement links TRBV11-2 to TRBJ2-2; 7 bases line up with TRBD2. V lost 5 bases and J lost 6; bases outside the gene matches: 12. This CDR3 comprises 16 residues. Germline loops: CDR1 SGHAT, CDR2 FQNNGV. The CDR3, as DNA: TGTGCCAGCAGCGCTCCGAGTGGGAGGGTTGCCGGGGAGCTGTTTTTT. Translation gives CASSAPSGRVAGELFF.

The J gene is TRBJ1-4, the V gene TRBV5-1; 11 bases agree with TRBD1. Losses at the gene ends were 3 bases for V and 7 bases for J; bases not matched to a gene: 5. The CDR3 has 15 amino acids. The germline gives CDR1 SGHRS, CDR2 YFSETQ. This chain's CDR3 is CASSWGTGGSEKLFF. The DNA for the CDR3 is TGCGCCAGCAGCTGGGGGACAGGGGGATCTGAAAAACTGTTTTTT.

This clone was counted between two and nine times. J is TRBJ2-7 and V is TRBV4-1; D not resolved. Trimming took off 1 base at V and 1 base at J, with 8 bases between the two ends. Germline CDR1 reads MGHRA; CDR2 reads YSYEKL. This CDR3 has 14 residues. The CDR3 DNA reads TGCGCCAGCAGCCAAGTCAGAAATTCCTACGAGCAGTACTTC. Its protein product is CASSQVRNSYEQYF.

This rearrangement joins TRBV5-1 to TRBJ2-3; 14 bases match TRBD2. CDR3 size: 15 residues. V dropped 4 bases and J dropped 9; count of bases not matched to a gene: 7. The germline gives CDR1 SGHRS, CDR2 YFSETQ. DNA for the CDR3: TGCGCCAGCAGCCGAGGGACTAGCGGGAGTGACACGCAGTATTTT. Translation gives CASSRGTSGSDTQYF.